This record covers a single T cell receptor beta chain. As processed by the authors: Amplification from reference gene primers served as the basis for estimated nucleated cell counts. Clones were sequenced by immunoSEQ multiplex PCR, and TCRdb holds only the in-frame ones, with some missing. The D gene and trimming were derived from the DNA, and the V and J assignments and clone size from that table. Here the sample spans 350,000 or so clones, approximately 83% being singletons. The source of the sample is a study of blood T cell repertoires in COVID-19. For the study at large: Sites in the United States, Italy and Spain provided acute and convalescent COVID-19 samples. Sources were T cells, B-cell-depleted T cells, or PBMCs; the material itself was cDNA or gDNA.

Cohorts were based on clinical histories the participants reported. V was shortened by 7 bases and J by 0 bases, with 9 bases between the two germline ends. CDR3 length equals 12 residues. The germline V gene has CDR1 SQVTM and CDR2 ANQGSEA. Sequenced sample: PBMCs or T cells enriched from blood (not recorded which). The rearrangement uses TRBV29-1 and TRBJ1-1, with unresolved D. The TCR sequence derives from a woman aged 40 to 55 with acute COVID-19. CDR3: CSATQLNTEAFF. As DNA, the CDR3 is TGCAGCGCAACACAGCTGAACACTGAAGCTTTCTTT.